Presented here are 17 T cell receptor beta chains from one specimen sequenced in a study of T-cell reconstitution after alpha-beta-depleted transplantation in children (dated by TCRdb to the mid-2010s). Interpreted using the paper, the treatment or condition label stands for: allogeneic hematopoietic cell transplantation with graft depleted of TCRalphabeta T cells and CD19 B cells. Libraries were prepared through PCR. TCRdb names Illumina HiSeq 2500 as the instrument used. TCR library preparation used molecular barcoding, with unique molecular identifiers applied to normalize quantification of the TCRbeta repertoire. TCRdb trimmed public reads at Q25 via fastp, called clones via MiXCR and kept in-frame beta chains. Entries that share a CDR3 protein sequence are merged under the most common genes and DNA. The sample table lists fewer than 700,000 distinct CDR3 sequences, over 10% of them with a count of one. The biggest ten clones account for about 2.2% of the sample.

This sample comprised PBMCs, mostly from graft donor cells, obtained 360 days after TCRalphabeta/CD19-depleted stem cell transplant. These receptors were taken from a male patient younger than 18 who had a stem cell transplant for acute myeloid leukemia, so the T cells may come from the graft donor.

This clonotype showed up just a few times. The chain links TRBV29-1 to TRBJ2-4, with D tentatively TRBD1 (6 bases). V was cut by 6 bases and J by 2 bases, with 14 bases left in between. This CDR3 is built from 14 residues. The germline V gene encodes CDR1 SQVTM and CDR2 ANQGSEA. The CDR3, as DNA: TGCAGCGTCACCGCACAGGGTACCAAAAACATTCAGTACTTC. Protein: CSVTAQGTKNIQYF.

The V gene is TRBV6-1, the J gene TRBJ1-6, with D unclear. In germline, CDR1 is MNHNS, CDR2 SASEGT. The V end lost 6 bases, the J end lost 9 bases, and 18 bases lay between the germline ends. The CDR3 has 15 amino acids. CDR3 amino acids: CASRKAQLRSSPLHF. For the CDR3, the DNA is TGTGCCAGCAGGAAGGCACAGTTGAGGAGTTCACCCCTCCACTTT.

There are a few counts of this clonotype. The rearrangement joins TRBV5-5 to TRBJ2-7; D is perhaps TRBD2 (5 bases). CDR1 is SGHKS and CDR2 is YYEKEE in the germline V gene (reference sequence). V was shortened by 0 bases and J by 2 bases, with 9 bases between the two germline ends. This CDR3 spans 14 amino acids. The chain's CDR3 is CASSLVGLPYEQYF. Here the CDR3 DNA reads TGTGCCAGCAGCTTGGTCGGACTTCCCTACGAGCAGTACTTC. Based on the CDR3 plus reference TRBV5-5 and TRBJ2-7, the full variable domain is DAGVTQSPTHLIKTRGQQVTLRCSPISGHKSVSWYQQVLGQGPQFIFQYYEKEERGRGNFPDRFSARQFPNYSSELNVNALLLGDSALYLCASSLVGLPYEQYFGPGTRLTVT.

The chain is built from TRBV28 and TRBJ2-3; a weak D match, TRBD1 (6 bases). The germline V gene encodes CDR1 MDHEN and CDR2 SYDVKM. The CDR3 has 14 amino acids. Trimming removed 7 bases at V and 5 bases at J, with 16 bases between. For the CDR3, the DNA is TGTGCCAGCATCCCTGGGGGCAAGGGAGATACGCAGTATTTT. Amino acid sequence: CASIPGGKGDTQYF.

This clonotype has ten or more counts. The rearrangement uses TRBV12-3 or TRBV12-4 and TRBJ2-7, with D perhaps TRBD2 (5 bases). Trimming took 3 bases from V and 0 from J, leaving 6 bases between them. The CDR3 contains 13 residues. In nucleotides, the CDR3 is TGTGCCAGCAGTTTTACTAGCTCCTACGAGCAGTACTTC. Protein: CASSFTSSYEQYF.

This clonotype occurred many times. The CDR3, as DNA: TGTGCCAGCAGCGCCAGACTAGCGGCCTACAATGAGCAGTTCTTC. This sequence encodes CASSARLAAYNEQFF. The chain carries TRBV9 and TRBJ2-1, with 9 bases aligning to TRBD2. The ends lost 3 bases at V and 2 bases at J; junction bases unmatched: 3. Germline V lookup: CDR1 SGDLS, CDR2 YYNGEE. This CDR3 region has 15 residues.

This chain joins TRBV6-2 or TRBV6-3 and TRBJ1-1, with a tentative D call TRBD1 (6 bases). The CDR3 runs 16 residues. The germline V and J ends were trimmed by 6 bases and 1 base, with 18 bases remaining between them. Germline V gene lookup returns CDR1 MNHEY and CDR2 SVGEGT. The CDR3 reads CASSGEGGTANTEAFF. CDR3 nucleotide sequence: TGTGCCAGCAGCGGCGAGGGGGGCACCGCGAACACTGAAGCTTTCTTT.

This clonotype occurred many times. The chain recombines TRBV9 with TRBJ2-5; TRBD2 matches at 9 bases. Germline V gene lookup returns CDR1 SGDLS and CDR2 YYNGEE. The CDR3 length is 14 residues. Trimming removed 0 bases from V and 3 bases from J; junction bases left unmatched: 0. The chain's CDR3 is CASSVGLAEETQYF. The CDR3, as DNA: TGTGCCAGCAGCGTAGGACTAGCGGAAGAGACCCAGTACTTC.

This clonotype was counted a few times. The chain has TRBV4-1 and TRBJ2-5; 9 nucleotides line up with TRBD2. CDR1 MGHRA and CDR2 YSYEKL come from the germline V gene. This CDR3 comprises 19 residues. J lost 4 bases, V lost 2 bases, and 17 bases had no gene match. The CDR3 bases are TGCGCCAGCAGCCAAACGTCGCCGGCGGGAGGGCTTAAAGCAGAGACCCAGTACTTC. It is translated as CASSQTSPAGGLKAETQYF.

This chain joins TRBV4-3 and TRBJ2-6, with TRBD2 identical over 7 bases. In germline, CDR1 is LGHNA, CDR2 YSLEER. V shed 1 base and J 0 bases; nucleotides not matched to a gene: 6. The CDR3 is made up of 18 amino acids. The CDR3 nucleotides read TGCGCCAGCAGCCAAGGGGTAGGGAGGGGCTCTGGGGCCAACGTCCTGACTTTC. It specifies CASSQGVGRGSGANVLTF.

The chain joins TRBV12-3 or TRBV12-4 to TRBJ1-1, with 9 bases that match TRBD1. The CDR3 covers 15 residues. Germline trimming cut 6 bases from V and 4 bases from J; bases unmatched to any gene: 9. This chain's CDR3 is CASRLQGAMGTEAFF. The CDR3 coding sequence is TGTGCCAGCAGGCTACAGGGGGCGATGGGCACTGAAGCTTTCTTT.

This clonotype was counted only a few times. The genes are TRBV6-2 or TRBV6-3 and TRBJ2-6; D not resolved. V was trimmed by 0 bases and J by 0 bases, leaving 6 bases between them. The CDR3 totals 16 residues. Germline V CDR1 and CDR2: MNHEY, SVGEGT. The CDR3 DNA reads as TGTGCCAGCAGTTACTCCTTTTTCTCTGGGGCCAACGTCCTGACTTTC. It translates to CASSYSFFSGANVLTF.

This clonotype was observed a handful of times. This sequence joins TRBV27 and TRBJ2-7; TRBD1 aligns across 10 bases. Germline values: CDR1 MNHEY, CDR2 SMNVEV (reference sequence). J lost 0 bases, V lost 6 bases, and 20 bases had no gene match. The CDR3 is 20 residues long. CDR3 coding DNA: TGTGCCAGCAGCCTGGGACAGGGGAGTTTGAGTCGGCGGCACTCCTACGAGCAGTACTTC. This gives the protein CASSLGQGSLSRRHSYEQYF.

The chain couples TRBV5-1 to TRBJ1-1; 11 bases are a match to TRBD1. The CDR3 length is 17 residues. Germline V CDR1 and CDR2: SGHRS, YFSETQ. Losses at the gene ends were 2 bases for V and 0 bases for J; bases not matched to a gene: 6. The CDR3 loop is CASSFRTGGSMNTEAFF. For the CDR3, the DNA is TGCGCCAGCAGCTTTCGGACAGGGGGCTCTATGAACACTGAAGCTTTCTTT.

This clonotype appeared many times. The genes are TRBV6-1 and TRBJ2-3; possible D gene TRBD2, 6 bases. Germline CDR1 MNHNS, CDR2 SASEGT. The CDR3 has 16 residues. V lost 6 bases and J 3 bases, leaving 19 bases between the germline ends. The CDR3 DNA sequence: TGTGCCAGCAGCCTAAGGAGTGGGAGGTCGACAGATACGCAGTATTTT. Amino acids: CASSLRSGRSTDTQYF.

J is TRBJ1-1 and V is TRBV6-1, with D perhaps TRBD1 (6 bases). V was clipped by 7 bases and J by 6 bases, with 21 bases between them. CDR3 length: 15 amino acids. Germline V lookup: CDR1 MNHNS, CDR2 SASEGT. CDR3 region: CASIPTGGLSAEAFF. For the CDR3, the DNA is TGTGCCAGCATTCCGACAGGTGGGTTGTCCGCTGAAGCTTTCTTT.

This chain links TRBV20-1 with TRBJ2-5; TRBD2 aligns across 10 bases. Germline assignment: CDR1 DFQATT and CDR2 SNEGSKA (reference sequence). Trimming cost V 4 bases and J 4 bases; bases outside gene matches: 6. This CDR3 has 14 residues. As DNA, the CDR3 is TGCAGTGCTACAGCGGGAGGGAGGTCAGAGACCCAGTACTTC. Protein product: CSATAGGRSETQYF.